A selection of T cell receptor beta chains follows, all from one sample in a study of blood T cell repertoires in COVID-19. Only in-frame clones appear in the TCRdb table, and some are missing; sequencing was by immunoSEQ multiplex PCR. The sample has 350,000 or so clones; more than 70% are singletons. The material sequenced was peripheral blood. Receptors originate from a woman aged 55-69 years with COVID-19, enrolled during active disease. Both conserved end residues are part of each CDR3. D genes are given only for firm matches. Clone size is shown for a subset of rows, as once, few, many or a class of expanded clone.

NA,NA,TRBV27,TRBJ2-5,CASSLSYRAPETQYF,TGTGCCAGCAGTTTATCCTACCGCGCCCCAGAGACCCAGTACTTC
NA,NA,TRBV10-3,TRBJ1-5,CAISLGTPSNQPQHF,TGTGCCATCAGCCTAGGGACACCTAGCAATCAGCCCCAGCATTTT
NA,NA,TRBV10-3,TRBJ1-6,CAISLDIPFSGYNSPLHF,TGTGCCATCAGTTTAGACATCCCCTTTAGCGGCTATAATTCACCCCTCCACTTT
once,NA,TRBV10-3,TRBJ1-4,CAISEFDRPNEKLFF,TGTGCCATCAGTGAGTTTGACAGGCCAAATGAAAAACTGTTTTTT
NA,NA,TRBV28,TRBJ1-5,CASSFDGSNQPQHF,TGTGCCAGCAGTTTTGATGGCTCGAATCAGCCCCAGCATTTT
few,NA,TRBV19,TRBJ2-3,CASTPGRTFTDTQYF,TGTGCCAGTACCCCCGGGCGGACTTTCACAGATACGCAGTATTTT
NA,NA,TRBV5-1,TRBJ1-1,CASSPPGTEAFF,TGCGCCAGCAGCCCCCCCGGCACTGAAGCTTTCTTT
NA,TRBD2,TRBV30,TRBJ2-7,CAWSVGGTGHRTYEQYF,TGTGCCTGGAGTGTCGGGGGGACGGGGCACCGAACCTACGAGCAGTACTTC
few,NA,TRBV6-5,TRBJ1-1,CAIGDYGTEAFF,TGTGCCATCGGGGATTACGGCACTGAAGCTTTCTTT
once,TRBD1,TRBV9,TRBJ2-2,CASSLSGQGYAGELFF,TGTGCCAGCAGCCTTTCCGGACAGGGTTATGCCGGGGAGCTGTTTTTT
NA,TRBD1,TRBV5-1,TRBJ2-2,CASSPGQGPTGELFF,TGCGCCAGCAGCCCTGGACAGGGTCCAACCGGGGAGCTGTTTTTT
NA,TRBD2,TRBV7-3,TRBJ2-5,CASSPKGLAGGLRTQYF,TGTGCCAGCAGCCCAAAGGGACTAGCGGGGGGGCTGCGGACCCAGTACTTC
NA,TRBD2,TRBV3-1/TRBV3-2,TRBJ2-3,CASSPLAGVQGGTQYF,TGTGCCAGCAGCCCCCTAGCGGGGGTCCAGGGTGGTACGCAGTATTTT
once,NA,TRBV15,TRBJ2-1,CATSRDRTAQGEQFF,TGTGCCACCAGCAGAGATCGTACAGCACAAGGTGAGCAGTTCTTC
NA,NA,TRBV28,TRBJ1-1,CASSYGTLTQNTEAFF,TGTGCCAGCAGCTACGGGACTTTAACTCAGAACACTGAAGCTTTCTTT
NA,NA,TRBV6-5,TRBJ1-2,CASSTQQGPSYGYTF,TGTGCCAGCAGTACACAACAGGGACCCAGCTATGGCTACACCTTC